One sample yielded the 24 T cell receptor beta chains listed below, sequenced in a study of cytomegalovirus exposure and HLA in healthy donors. Profiling relied on immunoSEQ multiplex PCR, and the TCRdb table lists in-frame clones only, not all of them. The sample has more than 300,000 clones, about nine tenths seen once. Sequenced: PBMCs. The receptor source for this set is a woman aged 18-35 years in good health and CMV-seronegative.

The rearrangement uses TRBV5-6 and TRBJ2-4; possibly TRBD1 for D (6 bases). The CDR3 sequence is 16 residues long. CDR1 is SGHDT and CDR2 is YYEEEE in the germline V gene. Trimming took off 2 bases at V and 3 bases at J, with 15 bases between the two ends. In nucleotides, the CDR3 is TGTGCCAGCAGCTTTCGACAGGACTGGGACAAAAACATTCAGTACTTC. This sequence encodes CASSFRQDWDKNIQYF.

This clone was picked up one time. Other DNA sequences in the sample encode the same CDR3. The genes are TRBV5-1 and TRBJ2-7; weak D call: TRBD1 (6 bases). Trimming removed 0 bases at V and 7 bases at J, with 8 bases between. The CDR3 loop spans 12 amino acids. Germline V gene lookup returns CDR1 SGHRS and CDR2 YFSETQ. The CDR3 spells CASSLVGAEQYF. In DNA form, the CDR3 reads TGCGCCAGCAGCTTGGTGGGGGCAGAGCAGTACTTC.

This sequence joins TRBV7-3 and TRBJ2-6; 12 bases align to TRBD1. The CDR3 is 19 residues long. The ends lost 5 bases at V and 3 bases at J; junction bases unmatched: 11. Germline V CDR1 and CDR2: SGHTA, FQGTGA. CDR3 DNA: TGTGCCAGCAGCCAGAACGCGGGACAGGGGGCCGGTGGGGCCAACGTCCTGACTTTC. Protein product: CASSQNAGQGAGGANVLTF.

This clone has a single count. This chain links TRBV6-5 with TRBJ2-7; 13 nucleotides align to TRBD2. The junction had 5 bases not matched to a gene; V was cut back by 2 bases and J by 4 bases. The CDR3 spans 16 residues. The germline V gene has CDR1 MNHEY and CDR2 SVGAGI. The CDR3 reads CASSYGLAGVSYEQYF. CDR3 DNA sequence: TGTGCCAGCAGTTACGGACTAGCGGGAGTCTCGTACGAGCAGTACTTC.

CDR3 bases: TGTGCCAGCAGTGAAGCCCCCGGGGAGCAAGAGACCCAGTACTTC. As protein: CASSEAPGEQETQYF. The chain employs TRBV2 and TRBJ2-5; the D gene is possibly TRBD2 (5 bases). CDR1 is SNHLY, CDR2 FYNNEI, per germline. The CDR3 contains 15 residues. The germline V and J ends were trimmed by 0 bases and 2 bases, with 10 bases remaining between them.

The chain carries TRBV27 and TRBJ2-7; 7 positions match TRBD1. Germline CDR1 MNHEY, CDR2 SMNVEV (reference sequence). The CDR3 is made up of 14 amino acids. V shed 5 bases and J 3 bases; nucleotides not matched to a gene: 7. The CDR3 region has the DNA TGTGCCAGCAGTGAAGGGACAGCTGACTACGAGCAGTACTTC. The encoded protein is CASSEGTADYEQYF.

The CDR3: CASSLELAGSYEQYF. CDR3 sequence (DNA): TGTGCCAGCAGTTTAGAACTAGCGGGCTCCTACGAGCAGTACTTC. The chain combines TRBV27 with TRBJ2-7; 9 positions match TRBD2. Germline V lookup: CDR1 MNHEY, CDR2 SMNVEV (reference sequence). The CDR3 is made up of 15 amino acids. With 2 bases clipped from V and 0 bases from J, the junction kept 2 bases outside the gene matches.

This clone is categorized as medium-sized. The V and J genes are TRBV14 and TRBJ1-2; possible D gene TRBD1, 6 bases. This CDR3 is 15 amino acids long. Germline V CDR1 and CDR2: SGHDN, FVKESK. Deletions cut 4 bases from V and 5 bases from J, with 17 bases between. CDR3 sequence: CASSPGGSAAYGYTF. For the CDR3, the DNA is TGTGCCAGCAGCCCGGGGGGCTCAGCCGCTTATGGCTACACCTTC.

The V gene is TRBV2, the J gene TRBJ2-2; 9 bases are shared with TRBD2. Germline V lookup: CDR1 SNHLY, CDR2 FYNNEI. CDR3 length: 15 residues. Unmatched junction bases numbered 9, after V lost 7 bases and J lost 6 bases. CDR3 bases: TGTGCCAGCAATGGTAAAGCGGGAGGTCCCGGGGAGCTGTTTTTT. Protein sequence: CASNGKAGGPGELFF.

This clone was seen a single time. The CDR3 reads CASSTGDYTEAFF. CDR3 coding DNA: TGTGCCAGCAGCACGGGAGATTACACTGAAGCTTTCTTT. The rearrangement links TRBV5-4 to TRBJ1-1; D remains ambiguous. The CDR3 is 13 amino acids. Germline assignment: CDR1 SGHNT and CDR2 YYREEE (reference sequence). The V end was cut by 4 bases, the J end by 3 bases, with 10 bases between.

The V call is TRBV7-2, the J call TRBJ2-1; 9 nucleotides agree with TRBD2. Germline trimming cut 5 bases from V and 8 bases from J; bases unmatched to any gene: 7. Germline CDR1 reads SGHTA; CDR2 reads FQGNSA. This CDR3 region has 14 residues. CDR3 protein: CASSPPTSGDEQFF. The CDR3 DNA is TGTGCCAGCAGCCCACCGACTAGCGGCGATGAGCAGTTCTTC.

The chain joins TRBV9 to TRBJ2-7; 7 bases match TRBD2. V shed 3 bases and J 2 bases; nucleotides not matched to a gene: 8. The V gene's germline CDR1 is SGDLS and CDR2 YYNGEE. The CDR3 sequence is 15 residues long. Here the CDR3 DNA reads TGTGCCAGCAGCGCCGGAGCGACTAGCACCTACGAGCAGTACTTC. This gives the protein CASSAGATSTYEQYF. Full variable domain (remainder filled in from reference TRBV9 and TRBJ2-7): DSGVTQTPKHLITATGQRVTLRCSPRSGDLSVYWYQQSLDQGLQFLIQYYNGEERAKGNILERFSAQQFPDLHSELNLSSLELGDSALYFCASSAGATSTYEQYFGPGTRLTVT.

The chain couples TRBV11-2 to TRBJ2-7; 9 bases are a match to TRBD1. V shed 7 bases, J shed 5 bases, and the junction held 6 bases outside the gene matches. Germline values: CDR1 SGHAT, CDR2 FQNNGV. The CDR3 covers 13 residues. The CDR3 loop is CASTGQGMNEQYF. CDR3 DNA: TGTGCCAGCACGGGACAGGGTATGAACGAGCAGTACTTC.

The gene calls are TRBV2 and TRBJ1-1; a possible D gene is TRBD1 (6 bases). In germline, CDR1 is SNHLY, CDR2 FYNNEI. V gave up 7 bases and J gave up 4 bases, with 13 bases separating them. The CDR3 contains 13 residues. Here the CDR3 reads CASTWGGGTEAFF. CDR3 DNA: TGTGCCAGCACCTGGGGGGGCGGCACTGAAGCTTTCTTT.

The chain recombines TRBV4-3 with TRBJ2-7, with D possibly being TRBD1 (6 bases). The germline CDR1 and CDR2 sequences are LGHNA and YSLEER. V dropped 4 bases and J dropped 1 base, with 14 bases sitting between them. This CDR3 comprises 15 residues. The CDR3 here is CASSPYRDTSYEQYF. CDR3 nucleotides: TGCGCCAGCAGCCCTTACCGGGACACTTCCTACGAGCAGTACTTC.

The chain uses TRBV5-1 and TRBJ2-3, with 8 positions matching TRBD2. V dropped 2 bases and J dropped 2; count of bases not matched to a gene: 7. The CDR3 contains 16 residues. The germline CDR1 and CDR2 sequences are SGHRS and YFSETQ. Here the CDR3 reads CASSFTTSGFTDTQYF. In DNA, the CDR3 is TGCGCCAGCAGCTTTACAACTAGCGGCTTCACAGATACGCAGTATTTT.

This clone was counted once. The V call is TRBV5-1, the J call TRBJ1-2, with TRBD1 matching 10 bases. The germline V gene encodes CDR1 SGHRS and CDR2 YFSETQ. The junction had 5 bases not matched to a gene; V was cut back by 4 bases and J by 8 bases. The CDR3 covers 13 residues. Written as DNA, the CDR3 is TGCGCCAGCAGCCTAAGGACAGGGGGAGGCTACACCTTC. The encoded protein is CASSLRTGGGYTF.

The chain couples TRBV28 to TRBJ2-7; TRBD2 is a possible D gene (7 bases). Germline CDR1 and CDR2: MDHEN and SYDVKM. The CDR3 runs to 15 residues. V lost 4 bases and J lost 2, with 15 bases in between. The chain's CDR3 is CASSSGGWSPYEQYF. CDR3 nucleotides: TGTGCCAGCAGTTCGGGGGGCTGGTCCCCCTACGAGCAGTACTTC.

In DNA, the CDR3 is TGTGCCAGTAGTGTCCAACAGGGGGCGCCTTCATCCGAGCAGTTCTTC. Protein sequence: CASSVQQGAPSSEQFF. The chain uses TRBV19 and TRBJ2-1, with 9 bases fitting TRBD1. V was pared by 5 bases and J by 10 bases, with 15 bases of the junction left unmatched. Germline V lookup: CDR1 LNHDA, CDR2 SQIVND (reference sequence). The CDR3 length is 16 residues.

The V and J genes are TRBV2 and TRBJ2-7; 8 bases fit TRBD1. The CDR3 extends over 14 amino acids. The germline CDR1 and CDR2 sequences are SNHLY and FYNNEI. V was pared by 6 bases and J by 2 bases, with 6 bases of the junction left unmatched. CDR3 amino acids: CASSPDRVTYEQYF. For the CDR3, the DNA is TGTGCCAGCAGCCCGGACAGGGTCACCTACGAGCAGTACTTC.

The chain employs TRBV7-8 and TRBJ2-1; 7 bases agree with TRBD1. There are 15 residues in the CDR3. V was clipped by 4 bases and J by 2 bases; unmatched bases: 5. Germline assignment: CDR1 SGHVS and CDR2 FQNEAQ. CDR3 loop: CASSWGTDTYNEQFF. For the CDR3, the DNA is TGTGCCAGCAGCTGGGGGACAGACACCTACAATGAGCAGTTCTTC.

The chain has TRBV7-2 and TRBJ2-3; 8 bases fit TRBD2. There are 16 residues in the CDR3. Germline CDR1 is SGHTA and CDR2 is FQGNSA. J lost 0 bases, V lost 1 base, and 3 bases had no gene match. CDR3 region: CASSLGSSGSTDTQYF. CDR3 bases: TGTGCCAGCAGCTTAGGGTCTAGCGGGAGCACAGATACGCAGTATTTT. Full variable domain (rest looked up from reference TRBV7-2 and TRBJ2-3): GAGVSQSPSNKVTEKGKDVELRCDPISGHTALYWYRQSLGQGLEFLIYFQGNSAPDKSGLPSDRFSAERTGGSVSTLTIQRTQQEDSAVYLCASSLGSSGSTDTQYFGPGTRLTVL.

V is TRBV18 and J is TRBJ2-7; 8 bases map to TRBD1. V gave up 3 bases and J gave up 2 bases; unmatched junction bases: 3. The CDR3 spans 14 residues. CDR1 KGHSH and CDR2 LQKENI come from the germline V gene. DNA of the CDR3: TGTGCCAGCTCACCGCGGGACAGGACCTACGAGCAGTACTTC. Translated, it gives CASSPRDRTYEQYF. Full variable domain (missing parts from reference TRBV18 and TRBJ2-7): NAGVMQNPRHLVRRRGQEARLRCSPMKGHSHVYWYRQLPEEGLKFMVYLQKENIIDESGMPKERFSAEFPKEGPSILRIQQVVRGDSAAYFCASSPRDRTYEQYFGPGTRLTVT.

The chain recombines TRBV10-3 with TRBJ2-7, with a possible D match to TRBD1 (5 bases). Trimming stripped 7 bases from V and 2 bases from J, with 12 bases between. CDR3 length: 13 residues. Germline loops: CDR1 ENHRY, CDR2 SYGVKD. CDR3 bases: TGTGCCATCACAACAGGATTCCCCTACGAGCAGTACTTC. Translated, it gives CAITTGFPYEQYF.